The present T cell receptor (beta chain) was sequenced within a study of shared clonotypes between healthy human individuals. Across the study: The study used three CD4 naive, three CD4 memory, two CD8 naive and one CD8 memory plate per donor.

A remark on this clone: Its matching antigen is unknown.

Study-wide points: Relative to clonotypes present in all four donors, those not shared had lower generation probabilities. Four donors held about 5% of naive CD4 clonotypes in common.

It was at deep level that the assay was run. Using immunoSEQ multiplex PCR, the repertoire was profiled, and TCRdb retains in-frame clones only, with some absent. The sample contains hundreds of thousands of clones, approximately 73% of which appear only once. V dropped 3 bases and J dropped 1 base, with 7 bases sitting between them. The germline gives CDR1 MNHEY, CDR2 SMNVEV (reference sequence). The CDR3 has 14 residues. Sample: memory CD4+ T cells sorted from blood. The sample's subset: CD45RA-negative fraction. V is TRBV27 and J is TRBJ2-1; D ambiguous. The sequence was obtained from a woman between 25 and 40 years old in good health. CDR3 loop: CASSFGESYNEQFF. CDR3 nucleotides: TGTGCCAGCAGTTTTGGGGAATCCTACAATGAGCAGTTCTTC.